The T cell receptor (beta chain) under discussion was sequenced for a study of shared clonotypes between healthy human individuals (dated by TCRdb to 2018 to 2020). Concerning the study at large: A few men and a couple of women, aged 18 to 49 years, made up the cohort. To estimate repertoire size and how much clonotype sharing occurs between individuals, the study deeply sequenced the blood TCR repertoires of five healthy adults. For each donor, three plates each were used for CD4 naive and CD4 memory, two plates were used for CD8 naive, and one plate was used for CD8 memory. To increase sequencing depth and limit assay-specific biases, different laboratories used diverse techniques to prepare libraries and sequence TCR repertoires. Per donor, leukapheresis produced somewhere between about 0.9 and 9 billion PBMCs. The paper as a whole reports these results and caveats: Sampling was restricted to blood, and TCR repertoires in tissue are likely to differ from TCR repertoires in blood. Higher generation probabilities were observed for clonotypes shared by all four sorted-subset donors than for non-shared clonotypes. Sharing across a few donors was observed for approximately 5% of naive CD4, over 3% of naive CD8, about 2.3% of memory CD4, and around 0.42% of memory CD8 clonotypes. The genetic and exposure-history diversity represented was limited by the small number of donors. Based on pairwise subsampling, the degree of clonotype sharing among donors was expected to be affected by sequencing depth. Rarefaction of sorted-subset datasets indicated incomplete sequencing despite the large sequencing depth. Estimated clonotype richness was generally larger for naive than for memory subsets.

As regards this clone: Which antigen it targets is not known. Base-call qualities are not available, and no considerably larger clone is one nucleotide away.

Using the deep immunoSEQ assay, TCR CDR3 regions were amplified from genomic DNA by multiplex PCR. For each cell subset, the extracted genomic DNA was distributed evenly across all wells of several immunoSEQ 96-well plates, and each plate served as one replicate. Each replicate PCR for sorted subsets received around 210 ng genomic DNA, equal to roughly 33,000 T cell genomes. Purified libraries were measured with a Qubit 3.0 fluorometer, size-checked on a Bioanalyzer 2100, and measured again with the KAPA Library Quantification kit. Each immunoSEQ 96-well plate was sequenced on its own single-read 150-cycle Illumina NextSeq 550 flow cell. As for the original processing: Because the immunoSEQ output held only junctional sequences and lacked quality scores, the filtering could not match the filtering applied to full-length reads. To assign V/J genes and CDR3, sequences were annotated using PyIR, a Python wrapper for IgBLAST v1.9, with IMGT germline references. Any read was removed if the V/J assignment was weak (E-value above 1e-6), the CDR3 was missing, or the read contained stop codons, out-of-frame junctions, or ambiguous translated residues. V3J clonotypes were defined by identical inferred V gene, J gene, and CDR3 amino acid sequence. Percentage overlap between repertoires was calculated by dividing the number of shared unique clonotypes by the size of the smaller repertoire. Repertoire richness was assessed with RTK rarefaction, the Chao1 estimator, and Recon v2.1 estimates of unobserved clonotypes. Generation probabilities for all TCRbeta clonotypes obtained by the gDNA method from a handful of donors were computed using OLGA. Not all clones reach the TCRdb copy of this immuneACCESS table, which keeps in-frame sequences only. Checked studies attribute under half of the gap to unresolved V genes and leave the rest unexplained. V, J and clone size are those of that table, while D and trimming were read from the DNA. This sample has 850,000 to 1,200,000 clones in its table, and about 75% of those were observed once. Jointly, the top ten make up 1.4% of the sample.

The donors were healthy, HIV-negative adults who had no recently reported acute infections or vaccinations. Every donor was a Caucasian adult living in Nashville, Tennessee, USA. Magnetic negative selection was used to enrich CD4+ T cells, after which naive cells were positively selected on CD45RA and the negative fraction became the memory subset. After blood collection by leukapheresis, PBMCs were isolated using Ficoll-Histopaque density gradient centrifugation and then cryopreserved in the vapor phase of liquid nitrogen. Purity and quantity of every magnetically sorted T cell population were checked by analytical flow cytometry. Genomic DNA was isolated from each sorted fraction and quantified by UV absorbance on a Nanodrop 2000c. The receptor comes from a man aged 18-30 years in good health. The sequenced sample was memory CD4+ T cells sorted from blood. What the cell subset or site label conveys for this sample: CD45RA-negative fraction.

The CDR3 region reads CASSFSGEIHTEAFF. The nucleotides read TGTGCCAGCAGTTTCTCAGGGGAAATACACACTGAAGCTTTCTTT. Recombination linked TRBV27 to TRBJ1-1; the D gene is perhaps TRBD1, on 6 matching bases. Taken from the germline V gene (reference sequence), the CDR1 and CDR2 loops are MNHEY and SMNVEV. At the junction V is shortened by 3 bases and J by 3 bases, with 14 bases in between. The CDR3 starts with the cysteine, ends with the phenylalanine, and has 15 residues. The kept DNA is CDR3 alone, 45 bases in frame from the first base.